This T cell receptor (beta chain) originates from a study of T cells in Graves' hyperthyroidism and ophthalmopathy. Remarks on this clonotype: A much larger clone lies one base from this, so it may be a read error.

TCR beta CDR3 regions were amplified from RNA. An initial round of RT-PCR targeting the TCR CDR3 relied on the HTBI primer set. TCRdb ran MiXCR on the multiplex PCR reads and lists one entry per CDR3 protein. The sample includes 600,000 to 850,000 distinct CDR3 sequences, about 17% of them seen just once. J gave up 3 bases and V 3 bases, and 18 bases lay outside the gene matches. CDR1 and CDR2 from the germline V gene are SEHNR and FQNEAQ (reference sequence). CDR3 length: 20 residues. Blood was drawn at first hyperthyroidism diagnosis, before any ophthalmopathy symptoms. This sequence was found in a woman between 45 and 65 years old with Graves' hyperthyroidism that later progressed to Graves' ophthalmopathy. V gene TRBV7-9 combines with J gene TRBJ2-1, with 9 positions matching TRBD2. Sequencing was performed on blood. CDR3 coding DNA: TGTGCCAGCAGCTTCCCACTGGGCCCAATAGCGGGGGTATTCTACAATGAGCAGTTCTTC. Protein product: CASSFPLGPIAGVFYNEQFF.